The clone carrying this TCR beta chain has a count of ten or more. The antigen is not known. TCRdb re-called the reads through MiXCR, storing one row per CDR3 protein. This sample yields fewer than 950,000 distinct CDR3 sequences, of which about 30% are seen a single time; approximately 13% belongs to the top ten. The source of the sample is a study of T cell repertoires in cytomegalovirus infection. The overall study: Use of recently identified HLA-C-restricted and well-studied HLA-B-restricted CMV epitopes was part of the study. CMV infection plus the matching HLA type was flagged by public TCR beta signatures.

Regarding the study as a whole: In two of eight donors, the top clonotype was HLA-C-restricted CMV-specific. Summed frequency of shared TCR beta families picked out CMV carriers who also had the relevant HLA.

V was clipped by 5 bases and J by 3 bases; unmatched bases: 7. CDR1 and CDR2 from the germline V gene are SGHVS and FNYEAQ. The length of the CDR3 is 15 residues. Sequencing was performed on cultured CD8+ T cells from PBMCs, taken from culture after CMV antigen stimulation. The receptor was isolated from a human donor in good health (CMV status not recorded). Some clones in this sample may be carry-over from other donors' samples. The V call is TRBV7-6, the J call TRBJ1-5; TRBD1 aligns across 7 bases. The CDR3 bases are TGTGCCAGCAGCCCCTTCGACAGGGTCAATCAGCCCCAGCATTTT. This translates into CASSPFDRVNQPQHF. Supplemented by reference TRBV7-6 and TRBJ1-5, the full variable domain reads GAGVSQSPRYKVTKRGQDVALRCDPISGHVSLYWYRQALGQGPEFLTYFNYEAQQDKSGLPNDRFSAERPEGSISTLTIQRTEQRDSAMYRCASSPFDRVNQPQHFGDGTRLSIL.